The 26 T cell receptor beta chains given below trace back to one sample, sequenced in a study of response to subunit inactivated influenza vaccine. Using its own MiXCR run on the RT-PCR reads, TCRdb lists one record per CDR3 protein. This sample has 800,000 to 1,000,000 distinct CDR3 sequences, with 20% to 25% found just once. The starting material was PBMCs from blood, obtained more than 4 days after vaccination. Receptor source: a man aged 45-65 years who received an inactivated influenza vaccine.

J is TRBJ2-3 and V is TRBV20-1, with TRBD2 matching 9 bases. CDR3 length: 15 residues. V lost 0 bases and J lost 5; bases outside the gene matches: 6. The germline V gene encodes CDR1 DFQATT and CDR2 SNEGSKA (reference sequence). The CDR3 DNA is TGCAGTGCTAGAGAACCGGCGGGAGGGAGAGATACGCAGTATTTT. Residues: CSAREPAGGRDTQYF.

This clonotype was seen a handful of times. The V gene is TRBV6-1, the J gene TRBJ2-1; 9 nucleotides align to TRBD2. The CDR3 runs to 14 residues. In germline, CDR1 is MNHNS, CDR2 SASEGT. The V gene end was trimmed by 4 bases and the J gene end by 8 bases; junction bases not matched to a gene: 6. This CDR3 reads CASSVSGSVYEQFF. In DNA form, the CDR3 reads TGTGCCAGCAGTGTTAGCGGGAGTGTCTATGAGCAGTTCTTC.

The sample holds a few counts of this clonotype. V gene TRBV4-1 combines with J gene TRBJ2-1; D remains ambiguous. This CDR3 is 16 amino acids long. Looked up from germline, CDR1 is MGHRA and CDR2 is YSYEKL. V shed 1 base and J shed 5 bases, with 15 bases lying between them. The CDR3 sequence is CASSQVQFGPNNEQFF. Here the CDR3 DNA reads TGCGCCAGCAGCCAAGTACAGTTCGGACCGAACAATGAGCAGTTCTTC.

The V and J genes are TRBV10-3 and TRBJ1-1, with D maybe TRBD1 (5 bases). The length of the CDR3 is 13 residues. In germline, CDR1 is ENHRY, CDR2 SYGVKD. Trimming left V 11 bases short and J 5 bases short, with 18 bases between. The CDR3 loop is CAPPGRTKTEAFF. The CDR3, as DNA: TGTGCCCCCCCGGGGCGAACCAAGACTGAAGCTTTCTTT.

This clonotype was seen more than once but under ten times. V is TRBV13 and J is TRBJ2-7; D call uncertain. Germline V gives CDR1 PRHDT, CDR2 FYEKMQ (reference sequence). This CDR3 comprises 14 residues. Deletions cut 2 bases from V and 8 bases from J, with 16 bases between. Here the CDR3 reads CASSLSLAIYKQYF. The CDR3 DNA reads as TGTGCCAGCAGCTTATCGCTGGCTATATACAAGCAGTACTTC.

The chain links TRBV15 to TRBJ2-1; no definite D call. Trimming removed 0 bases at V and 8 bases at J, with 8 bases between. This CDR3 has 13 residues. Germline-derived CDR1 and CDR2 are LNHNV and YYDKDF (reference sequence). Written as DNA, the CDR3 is TGTGCCACCAGCAGAGATCCGGTACATGAGCAGTTCTTC. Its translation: CATSRDPVHEQFF.

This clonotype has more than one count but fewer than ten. CDR3 sequence (DNA): TGTGCCAGCAAGGATTGGGGGACTCAGCCCCAGCATTTT. This gives the protein CASKDWGTQPQHF. The J gene is TRBJ1-5, the V gene TRBV2; D might be TRBD1 (5 bases). The germline V and J ends were trimmed by 7 bases and 6 bases, with 13 bases remaining between them. Germline CDR1 is SNHLY and CDR2 is FYNNEI. This CDR3 region has 13 residues.

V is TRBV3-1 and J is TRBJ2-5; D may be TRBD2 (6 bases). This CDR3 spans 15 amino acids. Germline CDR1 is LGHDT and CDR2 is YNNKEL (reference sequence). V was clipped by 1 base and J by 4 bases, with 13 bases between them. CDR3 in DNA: TGTGCCAGCAGCCAAGGTGGGGGGTTCTTAGAGACCCAGTACTTC. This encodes CASSQGGGFLETQYF.

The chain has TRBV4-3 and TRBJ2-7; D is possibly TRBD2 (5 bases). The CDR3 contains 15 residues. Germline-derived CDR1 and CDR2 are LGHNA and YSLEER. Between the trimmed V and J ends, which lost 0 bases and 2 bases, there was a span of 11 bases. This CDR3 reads CASSQEASWAYEQYF. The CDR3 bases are TGCGCCAGCAGCCAAGAGGCTAGCTGGGCCTACGAGCAGTACTTC.

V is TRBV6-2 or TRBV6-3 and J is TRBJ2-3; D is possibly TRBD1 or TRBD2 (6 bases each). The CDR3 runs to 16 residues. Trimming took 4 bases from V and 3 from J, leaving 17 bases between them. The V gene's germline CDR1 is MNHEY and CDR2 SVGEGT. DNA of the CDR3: TGTGCCAGCAGTTGGAGGACAGTCGGGGGAACAGATACGCAGTATTTT. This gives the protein CASSWRTVGGTDTQYF.

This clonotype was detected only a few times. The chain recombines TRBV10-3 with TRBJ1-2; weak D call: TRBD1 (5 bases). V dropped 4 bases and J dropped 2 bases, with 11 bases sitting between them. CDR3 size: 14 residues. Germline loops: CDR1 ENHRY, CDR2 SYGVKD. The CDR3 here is CAISVGRDNYGYTF. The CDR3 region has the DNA TGTGCCATCAGTGTGGGCAGGGACAACTATGGCTACACCTTC.

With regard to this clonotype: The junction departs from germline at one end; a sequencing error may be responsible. In nucleotides, the CDR3 is TGTGCTAGCAGCCTACAGGGTAGCCATGAGCAGTTCTTC. It codes for CASSLQGSHEQFF. The V and J genes are TRBV7-7 and TRBJ2-1, with D possibly being TRBD1 (6 bases). CDR3 size: 13 residues. The germline V gene has CDR1 SSHAT and CDR2 FNYEAQ (reference sequence).

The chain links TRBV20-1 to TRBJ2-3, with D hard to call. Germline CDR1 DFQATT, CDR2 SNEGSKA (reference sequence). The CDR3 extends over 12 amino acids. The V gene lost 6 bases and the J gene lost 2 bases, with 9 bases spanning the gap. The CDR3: CSARHDTDTQYF. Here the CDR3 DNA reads TGCAGTGCGCGCCATGACACAGATACGCAGTATTTT.

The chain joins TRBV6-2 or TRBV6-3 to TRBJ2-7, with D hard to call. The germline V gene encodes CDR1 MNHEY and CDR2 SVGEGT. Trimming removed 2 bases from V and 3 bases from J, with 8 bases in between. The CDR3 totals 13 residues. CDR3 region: CASSYGYRYEQYF. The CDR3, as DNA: TGTGCCAGCAGTTACGGCTACCGCTACGAGCAGTACTTC.

CDR3 nucleotide sequence: TGTGCCAGCAGCGCGACGACCGACAATGAGCAGTTCTTC. Protein sequence: CASSATTDNEQFF. The chain has TRBV5-4 and TRBJ2-1; no reliable D call. Germline CDR1 SGHNT, CDR2 YYREEE (reference sequence). V was shortened by 4 bases and J by 5 bases, with 10 bases between the two germline ends. The CDR3 runs to 13 residues.

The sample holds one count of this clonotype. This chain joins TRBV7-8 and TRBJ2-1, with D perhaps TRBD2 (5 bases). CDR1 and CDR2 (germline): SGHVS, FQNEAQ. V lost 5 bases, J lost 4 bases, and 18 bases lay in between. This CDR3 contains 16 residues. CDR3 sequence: CASSPGRVSGYNEQFF. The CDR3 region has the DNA TGTGCCAGCAGCCCTGGCCGTGTGAGCGGTTACAATGAGCAGTTCTTC.

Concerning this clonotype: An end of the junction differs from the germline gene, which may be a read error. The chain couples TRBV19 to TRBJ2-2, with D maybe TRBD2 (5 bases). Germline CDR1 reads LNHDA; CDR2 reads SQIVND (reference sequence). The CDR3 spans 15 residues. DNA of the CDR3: TGTGCCAGTAGGCAGAAATTAGCGAACACCTGGGAGCTGTTTTTT. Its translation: CASRQKLANTWELFF.

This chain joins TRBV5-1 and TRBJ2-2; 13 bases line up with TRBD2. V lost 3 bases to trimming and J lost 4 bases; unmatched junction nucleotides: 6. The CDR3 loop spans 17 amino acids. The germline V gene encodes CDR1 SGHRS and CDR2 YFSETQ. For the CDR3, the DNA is TGCGCCAGCAGCTCTGGACTAGCGGGGGCTGGCACCGGGGAGCTGTTTTTT. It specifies CASSSGLAGAGTGELFF.

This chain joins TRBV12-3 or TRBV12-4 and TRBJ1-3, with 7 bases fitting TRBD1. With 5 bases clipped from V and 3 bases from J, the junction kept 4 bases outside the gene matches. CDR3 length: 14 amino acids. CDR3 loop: CASSATGVGNTIYF. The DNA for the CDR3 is TGTGCCAGCAGTGCTACAGGGGTTGGAAACACCATATATTTT.

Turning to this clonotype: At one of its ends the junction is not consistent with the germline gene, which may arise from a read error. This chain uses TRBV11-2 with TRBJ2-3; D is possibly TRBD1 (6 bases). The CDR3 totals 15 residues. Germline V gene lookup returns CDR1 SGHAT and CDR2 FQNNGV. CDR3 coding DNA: TGTGCCATCAGCTGGACAGCTCCAGCAACAGATACGCAGTATTTT. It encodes CAISWTAPATDTQYF.

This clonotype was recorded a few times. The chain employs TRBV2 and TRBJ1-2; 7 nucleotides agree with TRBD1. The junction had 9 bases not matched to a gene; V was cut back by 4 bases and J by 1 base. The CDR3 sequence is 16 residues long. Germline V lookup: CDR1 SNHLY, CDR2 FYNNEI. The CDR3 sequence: CASSGRDRPFNYGYTF. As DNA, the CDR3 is TGTGCCAGCAGTGGAAGGGACAGACCGTTTAACTATGGCTACACCTTC.

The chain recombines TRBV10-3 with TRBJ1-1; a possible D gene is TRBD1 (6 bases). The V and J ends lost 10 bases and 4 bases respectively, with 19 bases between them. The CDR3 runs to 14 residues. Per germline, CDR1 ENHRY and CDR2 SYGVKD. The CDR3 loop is CATSQVTGSTEAFF. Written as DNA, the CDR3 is TGTGCCACCAGCCAGGTCACAGGGAGCACTGAAGCTTTCTTT.

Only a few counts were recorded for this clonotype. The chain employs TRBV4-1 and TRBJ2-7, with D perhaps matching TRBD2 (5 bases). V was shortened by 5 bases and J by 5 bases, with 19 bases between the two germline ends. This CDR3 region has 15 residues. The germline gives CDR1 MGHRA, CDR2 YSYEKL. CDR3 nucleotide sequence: TGCGCCAGCAGCTTAACCTCCGAGGGTCCCGACGAGCAGTACTTC. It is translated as CASSLTSEGPDEQYF.

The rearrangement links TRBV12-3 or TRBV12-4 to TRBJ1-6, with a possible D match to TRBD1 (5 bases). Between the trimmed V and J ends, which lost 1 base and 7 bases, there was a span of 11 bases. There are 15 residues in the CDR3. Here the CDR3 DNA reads TGTGCCAGCAGTTTAGGGGGAGGGACGAATTCACCCCTCCACTTT. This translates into CASSLGGGTNSPLHF.

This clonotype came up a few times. CDR3 residues: CASSYSVSTDTQYF. CDR3 nucleotides: TGTGCCAGCAGTTATTCAGTTTCCACAGATACGCAGTATTTT. V and J are TRBV27 and TRBJ2-3; D is undetermined. Trimming removed 4 bases at V and 2 bases at J, with 10 bases between. The CDR3 runs to 14 residues. Per germline, CDR1 MNHEY and CDR2 SMNVEV (reference sequence).

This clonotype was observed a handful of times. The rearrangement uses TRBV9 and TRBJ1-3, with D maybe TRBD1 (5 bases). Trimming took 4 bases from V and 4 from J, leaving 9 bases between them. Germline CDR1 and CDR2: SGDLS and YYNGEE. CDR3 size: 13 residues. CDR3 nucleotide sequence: TGTGCCAGCAGCCCCGGGACGGGAAACACCATATATTTT. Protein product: CASSPGTGNTIYF.